This entry lists 31 T cell receptor beta chains sequenced from one sample in a study of T cells after yellow fever vaccination. One entry per CDR3 protein results from TCRdb running MiXCR on the 5' RACE reads. Of approximately 70,000 distinct CDR3 sequences listed, over 6% were seen once; the top ten hold 35% to 40%. Here the sequenced sample was CD8+ T cells sorted from PBMCs, taken more than 40 days after the first yellow fever vaccination. Source of these receptors: a man aged 18-30 years who received the YFV17D yellow fever vaccine.

The sample holds many counts of this clonotype. A read error may account for a junction end that differs from germline. The gene calls are TRBV7-2 and TRBJ2-5; a weak D match, TRBD1 (5 bases). The CDR3 extends over 12 amino acids. Germline V gene data show CDR1 as SGHTA and CDR2 as FQGNSA. As DNA, the CDR3 is TGTGCCAGCAGCTTAGATGGACACACCCCGTACTTC. Amino acids: CASSLDGHTPYF.

This clonotype was recorded at least ten times. The CDR3: CASSQDIAGGNNEQFF. The CDR3 nucleotides read TGCGCCAGCAGCCAAGATATAGCGGGGGGTAACAATGAGCAGTTCTTC. The chain links TRBV4-1 to TRBJ2-1; the match to TRBD2 covers 10 bases. The CDR3 extends over 16 amino acids. CDR1 is MGHRA and CDR2 is YSYEKL in the germline V gene. The ends lost 0 bases at V and 5 bases at J; junction bases unmatched: 4.

This clonotype has a count of ten or more. Sequence at one end of the junction differs from germline and may be a read error. The chain uses TRBV20-1 and TRBJ1-2, with D unresolved. The CDR3 contains 14 residues. The V gene's germline CDR1 is DFQATT and CDR2 SNEGSKA (reference sequence). DNA for the CDR3: TGCAGTGCGCCCACTAGAAGGACTAATTATGGCTACACCTTC. It specifies CSAPTRRTNYGYTF.

This clonotype has at least ten counts. The V call is TRBV7-9, the J call TRBJ2-1, with D hard to call. CDR1 SEHNR and CDR2 FQNEAQ come from the germline V gene (reference sequence). This CDR3 is 14 amino acids long. The V end was cut by 0 bases, the J end by 6 bases, with 9 bases between. CDR3 sequence (DNA): TGTGCCAGCAGCTTAGCGGTCACGGTCAATGAGCAGTTCTTC. Its translation is CASSLAVTVNEQFF.

The gene calls are TRBV5-4 and TRBJ2-7, with 12 bases fitting TRBD2. V lost 4 bases and J lost 1; bases outside the gene matches: 3. This CDR3 has 15 residues. CDR1 is SGHNT and CDR2 is YYREEE in the germline V gene (reference sequence). The CDR3 here is CASSATSGGSYEQYV. The CDR3 DNA reads as TGTGCCAGCAGCGCGACTAGCGGGGGTTCCTACGAGCAGTACGTC.

Ten or more counts support this clonotype. The rearrangement links TRBV6-5 to TRBJ2-2; D is possibly TRBD1 (6 bases). Germline assignment: CDR1 MNHEY and CDR2 SVGAGI. Trimming took off 4 bases at V and 2 bases at J, with 11 bases between the two ends. This CDR3 region has 15 residues. The CDR3 region is CASSLGAYNTGELFF. The CDR3 coding sequence is TGTGCCAGCAGTTTGGGGGCCTATAACACCGGGGAGCTGTTTTTT.

This clonotype appeared many times. This chain uses TRBV7-8 with TRBJ2-7; maybe TRBD1 (5 bases). Germline values: CDR1 SGHVS, CDR2 FQNEAQ. The V gene lost 2 bases and the J gene lost 1 base, with 9 bases spanning the gap. This CDR3 spans 14 amino acids. CDR3 coding DNA: TGTGCCAGCAGCTTATTCTCAGGGTCCTACGAGCAGTACTTC. Translation gives CASSLFSGSYEQYF. Supplemented by reference TRBV7-8 and TRBJ2-7, the full variable domain reads GAGVSQSPRYKVAKRGQDVALRCDPISGHVSLFWYQQALGQGPEFLTYFQNEAQLDKSGLPSDRFFAERPEGSVSTLKIQRTQQEDSAVYLCASSLFSGSYEQYFGPGTRLTVT.

The sample holds a few counts of this clonotype. The chain has TRBV30 and TRBJ2-5; 9 bases line up with TRBD2. V trimming: 7 bases; J trimming: 5 bases; junction bases outside the gene matches: 14. The germline V gene has CDR1 GTSNPN and CDR2 SVGIG (reference sequence). The CDR3 length is 15 residues. CDR3 loop: CASLSWRGGFETQYF. DNA for the CDR3: TGTGCCTCCCTTTCGTGGCGGGGGGGTTTTGAGACCCAGTACTTC.

This clonotype was seen a handful of times. The chain uses TRBV3-1 and TRBJ2-1, with a weak D call TRBD2 (6 bases). The CDR3 loop spans 14 amino acids. Trimming removed 1 base from V and 9 bases from J, with 13 bases in between. Germline V gene sequence: CDR1 LGHDT, CDR2 YNNKEL (reference sequence). CDR3 residues: CASSQVLAHFEQFF. CDR3 DNA: TGTGCCAGCAGCCAAGTACTAGCCCACTTTGAGCAGTTCTTC.

This clonotype was seen repeatedly, ten times or more. V usage is TRBV6-6 and J usage is TRBJ2-7; 7 bases line up with TRBD1. Trimming at V came to 6 bases and at J to 3 bases, leaving 5 bases not matched to a gene. Germline assignment: CDR1 MNHNY and CDR2 SVGAGI (reference sequence). CDR3 length equals 13 residues. This CDR3 reads CASRMGQIYEQYV. CDR3 sequence (DNA): TGTGCCAGCAGGATGGGACAGATCTACGAGCAGTACGTC.

This clonotype was recorded many times. The chain recombines TRBV28 with TRBJ2-7; possibly TRBD2 for D (5 bases). CDR3 size: 14 residues. CDR1 and CDR2 from the germline V gene are MDHEN and SYDVKM. V lost 3 bases, J lost 3 bases, and 12 bases lay in between. CDR3 bases: TGTGCCAGCAGTTTGTCGGACTCGTACTACGAGCAGTACGTC. Translating gives CASSLSDSYYEQYV.

Only a few counts were recorded for this clonotype. The chain couples TRBV11-2 to TRBJ1-3, with D perhaps matching TRBD1 (6 bases). V was cut by 4 bases and J by 1 base, with 11 bases left in between. CDR1 is SGHAT, CDR2 FQNNGV, per germline. CDR3 length: 15 amino acids. This chain's CDR3 is CASSSPQGSGNTIYF. In nucleotides, the CDR3 is TGTGCCAGCAGCTCCCCACAGGGTTCTGGAAACACCATATATTTT.

This clonotype has at least ten counts. The chain uses TRBV6-2 or TRBV6-3 and TRBJ2-3, with 7 bases aligning to TRBD2. V lost 7 bases to trimming and J lost 2 bases; unmatched junction nucleotides: 9. From germline, CDR1 is MNHEY and CDR2 SVGEGT. The CDR3 extends over 15 amino acids. In DNA form, the CDR3 reads TGTGCCAGCACTCACGGGCTAGCGGACACAGATACGCAGTATTTT. It codes for CASTHGLADTDTQYF.

The V and J genes are TRBV4-2 and TRBJ1-1, with D uncertain. This CDR3 spans 13 amino acids. The V end lost 1 base, the J end lost 4 bases, and 7 bases lay between the germline ends. The V gene's germline CDR1 is LGHNA and CDR2 YNFKEQ. The CDR3 spells CASSQAVGTEAFF. CDR3 DNA: TGTGCCAGCAGCCAAGCGGTGGGCACTGAAGCTTTCTTT.

In its sample, this clonotype was seen many times. The chain uses TRBV4-1 and TRBJ1-2; 7 nucleotides line up with TRBD1. V was pared by 5 bases and J by 4 bases, with 10 bases of the junction left unmatched. This CDR3 region has 15 residues. Per germline, CDR1 MGHRA and CDR2 YSYEKL. This CDR3 reads CASSSPRPGGYGYTF. The CDR3 region has the DNA TGCGCCAGCAGCTCCCCGCGACCAGGGGGCTATGGCTACACCTTC.

This clonotype was detected many times. The CDR3 sequence is CASSSGQRYQETQYF. CDR3 sequence (DNA): TGTGCCAGCAGCTCGGGACAGCGATACCAAGAGACCCAGTACTTC. This chain joins TRBV7-6 and TRBJ2-5, with TRBD1 matching 7 bases. The germline V gene has CDR1 SGHVS and CDR2 FNYEAQ. The CDR3 contains 15 residues. The V gene end was trimmed by 4 bases and the J gene end by 0 bases; junction bases not matched to a gene: 5.

In this sample, this clonotype turned up many times. This rearrangement joins TRBV5-1 to TRBJ2-7, with D perhaps TRBD1 or TRBD2 (5 bases each). Per the germline V gene, CDR1 is SGHRS and CDR2 is YFSETQ. The CDR3 extends over 13 amino acids. The V end was cut by 7 bases, the J end by 3 bases, with 14 bases between. The CDR3 protein is CASRDENYYEQYF. In nucleotides, the CDR3 is TGCGCCAGCCGGGACGAGAATTACTACGAGCAGTACTTC.

This clonotype has ten or more counts. V gene TRBV5-5 combines with J gene TRBJ2-4; 10 bases align to TRBD1. This CDR3 has 15 amino acids. V gave up 4 bases and J gave up 6 bases; unmatched junction bases: 7. Per the germline V gene, CDR1 is SGHKS and CDR2 is YYEKEE (reference sequence). The CDR3 reads CASSHYWTGGNIQYF. The CDR3 region has the DNA TGTGCCAGCAGCCATTACTGGACAGGGGGAAACATTCAGTACTTC.

The chain employs TRBV6-1 and TRBJ1-2, with D hard to call. V was pared by 5 bases and J by 7 bases, with 14 bases between. Germline V gene lookup returns CDR1 MNHNS and CDR2 SASEGT. The CDR3 contains 13 residues. CDR3 sequence (DNA): TGTGCCAGCAGTCCCCGACGGGGTGGTGGCTACACCTTC. This encodes CASSPRRGGGYTF.

This clonotype counts as medium-sized. The rearrangement uses TRBV24-1 and TRBJ2-1; D is undetermined. Germline lookup yields CDR1 KGHDR and CDR2 SFDVKD. Trimming cost V 3 bases and J 8 bases, with 7 bases left between them. This CDR3 contains 12 residues. CDR3 in amino acids: CATSDLRYEQFF. CDR3 DNA sequence: TGTGCCACCAGTGATCTTAGGTATGAGCAGTTCTTC.

This clonotype was found many times. The V and J genes are TRBV4-1 and TRBJ1-1; the D is unclear. CDR3 length: 16 amino acids. V was clipped by 0 bases and J by 0 bases, with 11 bases between them. Germline CDR1 is MGHRA and CDR2 is YSYEKL. CDR3 DNA sequence: TGCGCCAGCAGCCAAGAAAGCCGGTCACTGAACACTGAAGCTTTCTTT. The encoded protein is CASSQESRSLNTEAFF.

In its sample, this clonotype was seen many times. The chain joins TRBV29-1 to TRBJ2-2; D is perhaps TRBD1 or TRBD2 (5 bases each). The length of the CDR3 is 15 residues. Germline V gives CDR1 SQVTM, CDR2 ANQGSEA. The V end lost 4 bases, the J end lost 1 base, and 13 bases lay between the germline ends. CDR3 in DNA: TGCAGCGTTGGACCGGGACGGGAGAACACCGGGGAGCTGTTTTTT. Protein sequence: CSVGPGRENTGELFF.

In this sample, this clonotype turned up many times. The V and J genes are TRBV4-1 and TRBJ2-1; D remains unclear. The CDR3 is 14 residues long. The germline V gene encodes CDR1 MGHRA and CDR2 YSYEKL. V was clipped by 4 bases and J by 0 bases, with 7 bases between them. The CDR3 DNA is TGCGCCAGCAGCCTCCTAACCTCCTACAATGAGCAGTTCTTC. As protein: CASSLLTSYNEQFF.

This clonotype was observed at least ten times. This sequence joins TRBV7-9 and TRBJ1-3; D is uncertain. From germline, CDR1 is SEHNR and CDR2 FQNEAQ (reference sequence). This CDR3 comprises 15 residues. V was trimmed by 5 bases and J by 0 bases, leaving 11 bases between them. CDR3 loop: CASSRHIPSGNTIYF. CDR3 bases: TGTGCCAGCAGCCGTCACATCCCCTCTGGAAACACCATATATTTT.

This clonotype was recorded many times. This chain connects TRBV5-1 to TRBJ2-7; 11 bases are a match to TRBD1. Germline V lookup: CDR1 SGHRS, CDR2 YFSETQ. The CDR3 loop spans 17 amino acids. Trimming at V came to 3 bases and at J to 0 bases, leaving 8 bases not matched to a gene. CDR3 coding DNA: TGCGCCAGCAGCTCCTTCCTCGGGACAGGGGGCTCCTACGAGCAGTACTTC. It encodes CASSSFLGTGGSYEQYF.

This clonotype was recorded many times. This rearrangement joins TRBV12-3 or TRBV12-4 to TRBJ2-3; either TRBD1 or TRBD2 may fit D (5 bases each). The CDR3 runs to 14 residues. Trimming shortened V by 8 bases and J by 1 base, and 13 bases separated the two germline ends. CDR3 loop: CASRGTGGTDTQYF. In DNA, the CDR3 is TGTGCCAGCCGGGGAACAGGTGGCACAGATACGCAGTATTTT.

The J gene is TRBJ1-2, the V gene TRBV4-3; D is perhaps TRBD1 (5 bases). The CDR3 is 14 residues long. Between the trimmed V and J ends, which lost 2 bases and 7 bases, there was a span of 14 bases. Germline V gene lookup returns CDR1 LGHNA and CDR2 YSLEER. CDR3 nucleotides: TGCGCCAGCAGCCAAAGCTTAGGCGGGACTGGCTACACCTTC. Translated: CASSQSLGGTGYTF.

This clonotype was seen a handful of times. J is TRBJ1-1 and V is TRBV19; D is unclear. In germline, CDR1 is LNHDA, CDR2 SQIVND (reference sequence). The CDR3 has 15 residues. V was pared by 7 bases and J by 2 bases, with 17 bases between. The CDR3 nucleotides are TGTGCCAGTAATTTGCGAGGACTGTTAAACACTGAAGCTTTCTTT. Its translation: CASNLRGLLNTEAFF.

Many counts were recorded for this clonotype. The J gene is TRBJ2-7, the V gene TRBV12-3 or TRBV12-4; the D is unclear. V lost 6 bases and J lost 2, with 17 bases in between. CDR3 length: 15 residues. The CDR3 spells CASSWTGPGPYEQYF. As DNA, the CDR3 is TGTGCCAGCAGCTGGACCGGGCCCGGGCCCTACGAGCAGTACTTC.

The J gene is TRBJ2-6, the V gene TRBV7-8; TRBD1 matches 8 bases. Germline CDR1 and CDR2: SGHVS and FQNEAQ. This CDR3 is 18 amino acids long. V lost 3 bases to trimming and J lost 2 bases; unmatched junction nucleotides: 9. For the CDR3, the DNA is TGTGCCAGCAGCTTTCCGACAGGGGACTCCCCTGGGGCCAACGTCCTGACTTTC. This encodes CASSFPTGDSPGANVLTF.

There are many counts of this clonotype. This chain links TRBV29-1 with TRBJ2-1; 10 bases line up with TRBD1. V lost 7 bases to trimming and J lost 6 bases; unmatched junction nucleotides: 6. The CDR3 is made up of 13 amino acids. The germline gives CDR1 SQVTM, CDR2 ANQGSEA. CDR3 residues: CSAAGQGGNEQFF. CDR3 nucleotide sequence: TGCAGCGCCGCCGGACAGGGGGGCAATGAGCAGTTCTTC.